Given below is one T cell receptor beta chain in context. Its antigen is currently unknown. This specimen comes from a study of T cells after posttransplantation cyclophosphamide. Study findings and constraints: After PTCy, TRB diversity resembled that of CNI/methotrexate controls.

The CDR3 loop spans 15 amino acids. CDR1 is SGDLS, CDR2 YYNGEE, per germline. The V end lost 3 bases, the J end lost 8 bases, and 20 bases lay between the germline ends. The assay was immunoSEQ multiplex PCR, and TCRdb's table has in-frame clones only and misses some. Of about 47,000 clones listed, roughly 93% were seen once; the top ten hold 3.1%. This chain joins TRBV9 and TRBJ1-2, with no clear D. Sequenced sample: PBMCs. This TCR was recovered from a woman between 45 and 60 years old in good health and a related stem cell transplant donor. The CDR3 DNA follows: TGTGCCAGCAGCGGAACGAGAGGACGAGGGAGGGGCTACACCTTC. Translating it yields CASSGTRGRGRGYTF.